This T cell receptor (beta chain) was recorded in a study of early T cells in non-severe SARS-CoV-2 infection. At the level of the study: Sequencing used unsorted whole-blood bulk RNA, so chains lack pairing. Study-wide findings and caveats: Sequences matched to VDJdb favored anti-spike CD8 responses, while private and CD4 specificities were missed.

Germline V gives CDR1 MNHNS, CDR2 SASEGT. V lost 6 bases to trimming and J lost 8 bases; unmatched junction nucleotides: 7. The CDR3 has 13 residues. This clonotype was detected a few times. Its antigen is not known. Each single cDNA molecule received a unique molecular identifier. TCRdb reprocessed the 5' RACE reads via MiXCR and lists one record per CDR3 protein. In the table there are tens of thousands of distinct CDR3 sequences, roughly 10% of which are singletons. Material: whole blood. This TCR came from an adult who was a healthcare worker with PCR-confirmed SARS-CoV-2 infection or an uninfected control (not recorded which). The chain carries TRBV6-1 and TRBJ1-5, with 7 bases fitting TRBD1. The CDR3 DNA is TGTGCCAGCAGCACGACAGGGAGGGAGCCCCAGCATTTT. Translated, it gives CASSTTGREPQHF.